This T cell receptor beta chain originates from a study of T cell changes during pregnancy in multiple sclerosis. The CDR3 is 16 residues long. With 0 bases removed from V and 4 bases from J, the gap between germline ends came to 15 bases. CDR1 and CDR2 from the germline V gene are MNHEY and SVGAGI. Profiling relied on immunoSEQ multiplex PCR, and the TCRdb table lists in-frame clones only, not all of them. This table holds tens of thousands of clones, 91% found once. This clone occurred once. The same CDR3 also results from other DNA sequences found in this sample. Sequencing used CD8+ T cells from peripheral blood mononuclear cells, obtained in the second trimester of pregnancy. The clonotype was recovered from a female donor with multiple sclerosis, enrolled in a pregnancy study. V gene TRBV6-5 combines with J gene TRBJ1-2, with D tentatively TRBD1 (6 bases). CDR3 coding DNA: TGTGCCAGCAGTTACTCCGGGACACCCGATGGCTATGGCTACACCTTC. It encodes CASSYSGTPDGYGYTF.